This record looks at one T cell receptor beta chain sequence and its context. Using immunoSEQ multiplex PCR, the repertoire was profiled, and TCRdb retains in-frame clones only, with some absent. The repertoire holds roughly 110,000 clones, over 70% seen once, with 0.7% to 1% in the top ten. The CDR3 runs 14 residues. V was clipped by 0 bases and J by 3 bases, with 9 bases between them. Per the germline V gene, CDR1 is LNHDA and CDR2 is SQIVND (reference sequence). This sample was included in a study of blood T cell repertoires in COVID-19. Study background: From T cells, B-cell-depleted T cells, or PBMCs came the material, which was cDNA or gDNA.

This TCR was recovered from a woman aged 70-85 years with acute or convalescent COVID-19. This chain links TRBV19 with TRBJ2-7; D gene unclear. The sequencing sample was made of peripheral blood. The CDR3 reads CASSIEGRHYEQYF. The CDR3 DNA sequence: TGTGCCAGTAGTATAGAGGGCAGGCACTACGAGCAGTACTTC. The entire variable domain, with the rest obtained from reference TRBV19 and TRBJ2-7, is as follows: DGGITQSPKYLFRKEGQNVTLSCEQNLNHDAMYWYRQDPGQGLRLIYYSQIVNDFQKGDIAEGYSVSREKKESFPLTVTSAQKNPTAFYLCASSIEGRHYEQYFGPGTRLTVT.